This T cell receptor beta chain came from a study of graft-versus-host responses after intestinal transplantation. Produced via immunoSEQ multiplex PCR; TCRdb's table is partial and in-frame only. The table includes about 70,000 clones, over 85% detected once. Study-level findings and limits: Detected in recipient marrow were GvH clones, some of which were first observed in ileum or blood.

Remarks on this clone: Its cognate antigen is unknown.

The CDR3 runs to 16 residues. Germline assignment: CDR1 SEHNR and CDR2 FQNEAQ (reference sequence). Trimming stripped 5 bases from V and 4 bases from J, with 20 bases between. This clonotype was obtained from a human donor who received an intestinal transplant. Source: unstimulated CD8+ T cells sorted from spleen or lymph node cells, taken before intestinal transplant. The chain links TRBV7-9 to TRBJ1-2, with a possible D match to TRBD1 (6 bases). In DNA form, the CDR3 reads TGTGCCAGCAGCATCCGGGACACGGAGATCGGCTATGGCTACACCTTC. Protein: CASSIRDTEIGYGYTF.